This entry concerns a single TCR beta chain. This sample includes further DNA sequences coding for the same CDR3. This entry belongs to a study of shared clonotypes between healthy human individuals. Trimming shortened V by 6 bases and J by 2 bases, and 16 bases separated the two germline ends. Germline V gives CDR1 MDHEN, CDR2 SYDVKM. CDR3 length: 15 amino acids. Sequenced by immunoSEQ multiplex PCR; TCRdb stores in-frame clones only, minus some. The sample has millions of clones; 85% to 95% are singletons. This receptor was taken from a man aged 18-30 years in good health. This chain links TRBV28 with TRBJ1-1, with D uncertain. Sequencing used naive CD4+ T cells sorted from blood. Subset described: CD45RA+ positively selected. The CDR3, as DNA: TGTGCCAGCAGCCTTTCGGATAGAGTAAACACTGAAGCTTTCTTT. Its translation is CASSLSDRVNTEAFF.